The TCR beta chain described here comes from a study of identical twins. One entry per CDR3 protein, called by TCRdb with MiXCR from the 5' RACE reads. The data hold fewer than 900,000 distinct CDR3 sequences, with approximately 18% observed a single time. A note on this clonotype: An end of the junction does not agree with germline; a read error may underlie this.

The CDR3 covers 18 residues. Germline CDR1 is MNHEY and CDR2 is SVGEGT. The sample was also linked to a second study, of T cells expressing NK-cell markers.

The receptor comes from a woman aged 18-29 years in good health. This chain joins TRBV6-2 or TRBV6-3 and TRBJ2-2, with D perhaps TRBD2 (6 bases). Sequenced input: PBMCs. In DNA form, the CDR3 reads TGTGCCAGCAGTTACTCGGCGGGGTCCGGGGCGAACACCGGGGAGCCGTTTTTT. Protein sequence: CASSYSAGSGANTGEPFF.